This is a list of T cell receptor beta chains from one sample in a study of T cell responses to AZD1222 COVID-19 vaccine. Sequencing was performed with immunoSEQ multiplex PCR; in TCRdb, only in-frame clones are kept and a portion is missing. This table holds more than 250,000 clones, 85% to 95% found once. Here the sequenced sample was peripheral blood, taken on day 0 of AZD1222 vaccination. The source of these receptors is an adult in good health. Each CDR3 is given with its conserved first and last residue. The D gene is left open where the match is weak. Clone size is not always given. Where it is, it says once, few, many or a class for expanded clones.

CASSLAGSTHEQYF,TGTGCCAGCAGCTTAGCTGGGAGTACCCACGAGCAGTACTTC,.,TRBJ2-7,TRBV7-2,.
CVTGLSYNEQFF,TGTGTTACGGGACTCTCCTACAATGAGCAGTTCTTC,.,TRBJ2-1,TRBV28,.
CASSQSYSYEQYF,TGCGCCAGCAGCCAAAGTTACTCCTACGAGCAGTACTTC,.,TRBJ2-7,TRBV4-1,once
CASSLRRGNTGELFF,TGTGCCAGCAGCCTGCGGAGGGGGAACACCGGGGAGCTGTTTTTT,.,TRBJ2-2,TRBV4-2,.
CASSQERGGQETQYF,TGTGCCAGCAGCCAAGAGCGGGGGGGCCAAGAGACCCAGTACTTC,TRBD2,TRBJ2-5,TRBV4-2,.
CASGGTDNSPLHF,TGTGCCAGCGGGGGGACGGATAATTCACCCCTCCACTTT,.,TRBJ1-6,TRBV2,once
CASSSTGPGKAFF,TGTGCCAGCAGCTCAACCGGGCCCGGGAAAGCTTTCTTT,.,TRBJ1-1,TRBV9,.
CASSVRSWGEKLFF,TGTGCCAGCAGCGTGCGGTCCTGGGGTGAAAAACTGTTTTTT,.,TRBJ1-4,TRBV9,.
CASVPGTVDRSYTF,TGTGCCAGCGTCCCCGGGACAGTCGACCGAAGCTACACCTTC,TRBD1,TRBJ1-2,TRBV28,.
CASTTAGETIQPQHF,TGTGCCAGTACCACTGCGGGGGAAACTATACAGCCCCAGCATTTT,.,TRBJ1-5,TRBV19,.
CASSPGQGQSYEQYF,TGTGCCAGCTCACCCGGACAGGGGCAATCCTACGAGCAGTACTTC,TRBD1,TRBJ2-7,TRBV18,.
CASERLATGELFF,TGTGCCAGCGAACGACTAGCCACCGGGGAGCTGTTTTTT,TRBD2,TRBJ2-2,TRBV6-5,.
CASSSGQGDREHF,TGTGCCAGCAGTTCGGGACAGGGGGACCGGGAGCATTTT,TRBD1,TRBJ1-5,TRBV27,.
CASSQPMEGGYTF,TGCGCCAGCAGCCAACCGATGGAGGGAGGCTACACCTTC,.,TRBJ1-2,TRBV4-1,.
CASSPRGASGSYNEQFF,TGTGCCAGCAGCCCTAGGGGGGCTAGCGGCTCCTACAATGAGCAGTTCTTC,.,TRBJ2-1,TRBV7-6,.
CASSSDGAGPPQHF,TGTGCCAGCAGCTCTGACGGTGCTGGACCGCCCCAGCATTTT,.,TRBJ1-5,TRBV7-2,.
CASSLDREETQYF,TGTGCCAGCAGTCTAGACAGGGAAGAGACCCAGTACTTC,TRBD1,TRBJ2-5,TRBV2,.
CASSYGAETQYF,TGTGCCAGCAGTTACGGGGCAGAGACCCAGTACTTC,.,TRBJ2-5,TRBV6-2/TRBV6-3,.
CASSLAIEAFF,TGTGCCAGCAGCTTAGCCATCGAAGCTTTCTTT,.,TRBJ1-1,TRBV11-2,.
CASSPRSNQPQHF,TGTGCCAGCAGTCCCAGGAGCAATCAGCCCCAGCATTTT,.,TRBJ1-5,TRBV27,.
CASGSGTGELFF,TGCGCCAGCGGGAGCGGAACCGGGGAGCTGTTTTTT,.,TRBJ2-2,TRBV5-1,.
CSLVGGGADTQYF,TGCAGCCTTGTGGGCGGGGGGGCAGATACGCAGTATTTT,TRBD2,TRBJ2-3,TRBV29-1,.
CASSLAGGYTEAFF,TGTGCCAGCAGCTTGGCGGGGGGTTACACTGAAGCTTTCTTT,.,TRBJ1-1,TRBV5-4,.
CASKGTHYEQYF,TGTGCCAGTAAGGGCACCCACTACGAGCAGTACTTC,.,TRBJ2-7,TRBV19,.
CASSDVSGNTIYF,TGTGCCAGTAGTGACGTATCTGGAAACACCATATATTTT,.,TRBJ1-3,TRBV19,.
CATGQAWADTQYF,TGTGCCACGGGACAGGCCTGGGCAGATACGCAGTATTTT,TRBD1,TRBJ2-3,TRBV19,.
CASSWGVSNQPQHF,TGTGCCAGTAGTTGGGGAGTTAGCAATCAGCCCCAGCATTTT,.,TRBJ1-5,TRBV19,.
CASSDEVRELFF,TGTGCCAGCAGTGACGAGGTCAGGGAGCTGTTTTTT,.,TRBJ2-2,TRBV25-1,.
CASSQDTQGGTEAFF,TGTGCCAGCAGCCAAGATACCCAGGGGGGGACTGAAGCTTTCTTT,TRBD1,TRBJ1-1,TRBV4-2,.
CASSFALEQYF,TGTGCCAGCAGCTTTGCCCTCGAGCAGTACTTC,.,TRBJ2-7,TRBV5-6,.
CATRANYNEQFF,TGTGCCACCAGGGCTAACTACAATGAGCAGTTCTTC,.,TRBJ2-1,TRBV6-5,.
CATRTGVLNQPQHF,TGTGCCACCCGGACAGGGGTCCTCAATCAGCCCCAGCATTTT,TRBD1,TRBJ1-5,TRBV19,.
CASSFSSGEGAFF,TGCGCCAGCAGCTTTTCCAGCGGGGAGGGAGCCTTTTTT,TRBD2,TRBJ2-2,TRBV10-2,.
CASRPLNQGVDNEQFF,TGTGCCAGCAGGCCCCTTAACCAGGGGGTCGATAATGAGCAGTTCTTC,TRBD1,TRBJ2-1,TRBV7-9,.
CSASPSGTSGRLSSYNEQFF,TGCAGTGCTAGTCCCTCTGGGACTAGCGGGAGGCTCAGCTCCTACAATGAGCAGTTCTTC,TRBD2,TRBJ2-1,TRBV20-1,.
CASSLDATGEKLFF,TGCGCCAGCAGCTTGGATGCAACGGGTGAAAAACTGTTTTTT,.,TRBJ1-4,TRBV5-1,few
CASSMTGSHSEQYF,TGTGCCAGTAGTATGACAGGGTCCCACTCCGAGCAGTACTTC,TRBD1,TRBJ2-7,TRBV19,.
CASSQGAGGGEQFF,TGTGCCAGCAGCCAAGGGGCCGGGGGAGGCGAGCAGTTCTTC,.,TRBJ2-1,TRBV3-1/TRBV3-2,.
CAPQGRSRLGTIYF,TGTGCCCCCCAGGGCAGGTCGCGCCTCGGTACCATATATTTT,.,TRBJ1-3,TRBV28,.
CASSTQGGSSGNTIYF,TGTGCCAGTAGTACCCAGGGGGGAAGCTCTGGAAACACCATATATTTT,TRBD1,TRBJ1-3,TRBV19,.
CASSRDNGIHF,TGTGCCAGCAGCCGCGACAACGGGATCCACTTT,.,TRBJ1-6,TRBV7-9,.
CASVLRQGGTEAFF,TGTGCCAGCGTTCTGAGGCAGGGTGGCACTGAAGCTTTCTTT,.,TRBJ1-1,TRBV19,.
CATSLGKEDEQYF,TGTGCCACCAGCCTAGGGAAAGAGGACGAGCAGTACTTC,.,TRBJ2-7,TRBV15,.
CASSLGLAGGWDEQYF,TGTGCCAGCAGCTTAGGACTAGCGGGAGGGTGGGACGAGCAGTACTTC,TRBD2,TRBJ2-7,TRBV7-6,.
CASRRQKLFF,TGTGCCAGCAGACGGCAAAAACTGTTTTTT,.,TRBJ1-4,TRBV7-3,few
CALHPRGAEAFF,TGTGCCTTACACCCCCGAGGCGCTGAAGCTTTCTTT,.,TRBJ1-1,TRBV30,.
CASKSDTSTEAFF,TGTGCCAGCAAATCCGACACGTCCACTGAAGCTTTCTTT,.,TRBJ1-1,TRBV28,.